The 19 T cell receptor beta chains reported below all come from one sample, sequenced in a study of cytomegalovirus exposure and HLA in healthy donors. PCR amplification relied on 60 Vbeta primers (plus 13 Jbeta primers). TCRdb's table, derived via immunoSEQ multiplex PCR, lists solely in-frame clones and lacks some. This table has about 82,000 clones, less than 85% appearing once. The specimen was PBMCs. The receptors come from a human donor in good health.

The rearrangement uses TRBV14 and TRBJ2-7; D unresolved. CDR3 size: 13 residues. The V end was cut by 4 bases, the J end by 6 bases, with 13 bases between. Germline V gene data show CDR1 as SGHDN and CDR2 as FVKESK. This CDR3 reads CASSRTRSGEQYF. As DNA, the CDR3 is TGTGCCAGCAGCCGCACCCGCTCGGGCGAGCAGTACTTC.

The chain is built from TRBV2 and TRBJ2-7, with TRBD1 identical over 7 bases. Germline loops: CDR1 SNHLY, CDR2 FYNNEI. Trimming cost V 4 bases and J 3 bases; bases outside gene matches: 12. The CDR3 has 16 residues. CDR3 in DNA: TGTGCCAGCAGTGGAAGGGTGGGACAGACCTTCTACGAGCAGTACTTC. The encoded protein is CASSGRVGQTFYEQYF.

The chain recombines TRBV6-5 with TRBJ2-1, with 9 positions matching TRBD1. J gave up 9 bases and V 2 bases, and 5 bases lay outside the gene matches. CDR3 length: 14 amino acids. Per the germline V gene, CDR1 is MNHEY and CDR2 is SVGAGI. DNA for the CDR3: TGTGCCAGCAGTTACCAGGGACAGGGAGTTGAGCAGTTCTTC. Translated, it gives CASSYQGQGVEQFF.

The chain uses TRBV28 and TRBJ2-5; weak D call: TRBD1 (6 bases). The CDR3 extends over 15 amino acids. V gave up 6 bases and J gave up 5 bases, with 19 bases separating them. Germline CDR1 MDHEN, CDR2 SYDVKM. CDR3 bases: TGTGCCAGCAGCCAGGCTGGGGGCTCGGGTGAGACCCAGTACTTC. Its translation is CASSQAGGSGETQYF.

CDR3 protein: CASSGGWTGGRSEQYF. The CDR3 nucleotides read TGTGCCAGCAGTGGGGGTTGGACAGGGGGCCGCAGCGAGCAGTACTTC. The rearrangement uses TRBV2 and TRBJ2-7; 11 bases match TRBD1. V was pared by 4 bases and J by 6 bases, with 11 bases of the junction left unmatched. The length of the CDR3 is 16 residues. Germline V gene sequence: CDR1 SNHLY, CDR2 FYNNEI.

The chain combines TRBV13 with TRBJ2-7, with D perhaps TRBD2 (5 bases). Germline V lookup: CDR1 PRHDT, CDR2 FYEKMQ (reference sequence). Trimming removed 5 bases at V and 3 bases at J, with 20 bases between. CDR3 length: 16 residues. The CDR3 region has the DNA TGTGCCAGCAGCGCCGGGATGGGGTCCGGAAGCTACGAGCAGTACTTC. It yields the protein CASSAGMGSGSYEQYF.

This chain's CDR3 is CASSFGQGMGEKLFF. In DNA form, the CDR3 reads TGTGCCAGCAGCTTCGGACAGGGGATGGGTGAAAAACTGTTTTTT. The rearrangement links TRBV9 to TRBJ1-4, with 9 bases aligning to TRBD1. Looked up from germline, CDR1 is SGDLS and CDR2 is YYNGEE. CDR3 size: 15 residues. Trimming removed 4 bases from V and 7 bases from J; junction bases left unmatched: 8.

J is TRBJ2-7 and V is TRBV6-6, with D perhaps matching TRBD1 (5 bases). Trimming left V 0 bases short and J 0 bases short, with 9 bases between. Germline CDR1 and CDR2: MNHNY and SVGAGI (reference sequence). The CDR3 is made up of 15 amino acids. CDR3 amino acids: CASSYSDDSSYEQYF. DNA of the CDR3: TGTGCCAGCAGTTACTCCGACGACAGCTCCTACGAGCAGTACTTC.

V usage is TRBV7-9 and J usage is TRBJ2-1, with 9 bases fitting TRBD1. The trim removed 5 bases at V and 8 bases at J, leaving 13 bases unmatched. The CDR3 extends over 16 amino acids. Germline CDR1 and CDR2: SEHNR and FQNEAQ (reference sequence). Here the CDR3 DNA reads TGTGCCAGCAGCCGTAAGACAGGGGGAATTTACGATGAGCAGTTCTTC. It is translated as CASSRKTGGIYDEQFF.

The rearrangement joins TRBV27 to TRBJ1-2; TRBD1 matches 9 bases. The CDR3 covers 15 residues. Per germline, CDR1 MNHEY and CDR2 SMNVEV (reference sequence). J was trimmed by 4 bases and V by 6 bases; bases with no gene match: 9. CDR3 nucleotides: TGTGCCAGCAGGGAGACACAGGGGGCCAGCTATGGCTACACCTTC. It specifies CASRETQGASYGYTF.

A word on this clone: At one end, the junction sequence differs from germline, possibly due to a read error. J is TRBJ1-6 and V is TRBV2; TRBD1 agrees at 10 bases. The germline CDR1 and CDR2 sequences are SNHLY and FYNNEI. This CDR3 comprises 15 residues. The CDR3 DNA reads as TGTGCCAGCGTACGACAGGGGGCGGCGGATTCACCCCTCAACTTT. Translating it yields CASVRQGAADSPLNF.

V and J are TRBV6-1 and TRBJ1-2, with unresolved D. V was clipped by 0 bases and J by 4 bases, with 9 bases between them. Per germline, CDR1 MNHNS and CDR2 SASEGT. The CDR3 contains 14 residues. The DNA of the CDR3 is TGTGCCAGCAGTGAAGCATGGGGAGGCTATGGCTACACCTTC. This translates into CASSEAWGGYGYTF.

The chain carries TRBV27 and TRBJ2-7; tentative D call: TRBD1 (5 bases). This CDR3 is built from 14 residues. Germline loops: CDR1 MNHEY, CDR2 SMNVEV (reference sequence). V was cut by 3 bases and J by 3 bases, with 12 bases left in between. The DNA of the CDR3 is TGTGCCAGCAGTTTCAGGCAGGGAAGCTACGAGCAGTACTTC. It encodes CASSFRQGSYEQYF.

The chain carries TRBV7-9 and TRBJ2-7; tentatively, D is TRBD2 (6 bases). This CDR3 is 14 amino acids long. Trimming shortened V by 7 bases and J by 6 bases, and 19 bases separated the two germline ends. Looked up from germline, CDR1 is SEHNR and CDR2 is FQNEAQ (reference sequence). CDR3 nucleotide sequence: TGTGCCAGCACCGTGGGCGGGGTCCCCCGCGAGCAGTACTTC. It is translated as CASTVGGVPREQYF.

The DNA of the CDR3 is TGCGCCAGCAGCCAAGCCGGACAGGGGGCTGTTCAGCCCCAGCATTTT. This gives the protein CASSQAGQGAVQPQHF. V and J are TRBV4-1 and TRBJ1-5; TRBD1 aligns across 11 bases. CDR1 MGHRA and CDR2 YSYEKL come from the germline V gene. The V gene end was trimmed by 1 base and the J gene end by 6 bases; junction bases not matched to a gene: 5. The CDR3 covers 16 residues.

This chain joins TRBV6-6 and TRBJ1-2; 8 bases match TRBD1. Trimming cost V 5 bases and J 7 bases; bases outside gene matches: 6. CDR3 size: 13 residues. The germline CDR1 and CDR2 sequences are MNHNY and SVGAGI (reference sequence). The DNA of the CDR3 is TGTGCCAGCAGTACAGGACAGGGCGGTGGCTACACCTTC. Translating gives CASSTGQGGGYTF.

The V and J genes are TRBV7-2 and TRBJ1-2, with a weak D call TRBD1 (5 bases). CDR3 length: 13 residues. V was shortened by 4 bases and J by 5 bases, with 11 bases between the two germline ends. Germline V gene sequence: CDR1 SGHTA, CDR2 FQGNSA. The CDR3 DNA follows: TGTGCCAGCAGCTCCCGGGGGGGGTATGGCTACACCTTC. Encoded protein: CASSSRGGYGYTF.

The genes are TRBV7-8 and TRBJ2-5, with a weak D call TRBD2 (5 bases). Per germline, CDR1 SGHVS and CDR2 FQNEAQ. Trimming took off 3 bases at V and 5 bases at J, with 13 bases between the two ends. This CDR3 has 14 amino acids. The CDR3 loop reads CASSFDSRGETQYF. In DNA, the CDR3 is TGTGCCAGCAGCTTCGACTCTCGCGGGGAGACCCAGTACTTC.

The sample holds one count of this clone. This sequence joins TRBV7-6 and TRBJ1-1, with D tentatively TRBD1 (5 bases). Trimming took off 4 bases at V and 5 bases at J, with 8 bases between the two ends. The CDR3 consists of 12 residues. Germline-derived CDR1 and CDR2 are SGHVS and FNYEAQ. The CDR3 loop reads CASSSGRTEAFF. CDR3 in DNA: TGTGCCAGCAGCTCAGGGAGGACTGAAGCTTTCTTT. The full variable domain, completed using reference TRBV7-6 and TRBJ1-1, is GAGVSQSPRYKVTKRGQDVALRCDPISGHVSLYWYRQALGQGPEFLTYFNYEAQQDKSGLPNDRFSAERPEGSISTLTIQRTEQRDSAMYRCASSSGRTEAFFGQGTRLTVV.